The TCR beta chain described here comes from a study of control samples from healthy donors and cancer patients. Data came from immunoSEQ multiplex PCR; TCRdb stores just in-frame clones and leaves some out. Found here are more than 100,000 clones, roughly 90% of them singletons; the top ten hold roughly 8%. Per germline, CDR1 SNHLY and CDR2 FYNNEI. V lost 3 bases and J 3 bases, leaving 8 bases between the germline ends. The CDR3 runs to 13 residues. The J gene is TRBJ2-5, the V gene TRBV2, with unresolved D. Material: PBMCs. This sequence was found in a man aged 45-65 years with head and neck cancer. CDR3 nucleotides: TGTGCCAGCAGTGAGGTACCTAAAGAGACCCAGTACTTC. Translated: CASSEVPKETQYF.